The present TCR beta chain was sequenced within a study of blood T cell repertoires in COVID-19. Participants came from 24 US areas, aged about 18 to 90 years. Recovery meant two consecutive negative NP/OP PCR tests, professional clearance, or resolved symptoms. This CDR3 comprises 19 residues. V shed 2 bases, J shed 1 base, and the junction held 14 bases outside the gene matches. Germline V CDR1 and CDR2: SGHRS, YFSETQ. Here immunoSEQ multiplex PCR was the method, and the copy in TCRdb shows in-frame clones only, minus some. The table records over 200,000 clones, approximately 80% of them present only once.

This sequence joins TRBV5-1 and TRBJ1-1; 10 nucleotides agree with TRBD1. The TCR sequence derives from a man aged 55 to 70 who had recovered from COVID-19. The source material was PBMCs or T cells enriched from blood (not recorded which). The CDR3 sequence is CASSFSVLPRTGGNTEAFF. The CDR3 DNA reads TGCGCCAGCAGCTTTAGTGTTCTTCCCCGGACAGGGGGGAACACTGAAGCTTTCTTT.